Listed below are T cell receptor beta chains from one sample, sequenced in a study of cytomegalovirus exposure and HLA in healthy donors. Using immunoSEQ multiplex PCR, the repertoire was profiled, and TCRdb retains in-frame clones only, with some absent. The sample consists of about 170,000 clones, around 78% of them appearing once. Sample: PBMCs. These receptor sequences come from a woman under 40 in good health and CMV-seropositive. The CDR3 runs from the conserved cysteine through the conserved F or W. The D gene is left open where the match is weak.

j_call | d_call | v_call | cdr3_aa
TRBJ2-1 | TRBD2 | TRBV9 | CASSASGTVYNEQFF
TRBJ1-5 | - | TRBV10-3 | CAISDGRNQPQHF
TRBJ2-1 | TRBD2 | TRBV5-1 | CASSWTSWGEQFF
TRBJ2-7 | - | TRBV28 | CASGEVAGGTYEQYF
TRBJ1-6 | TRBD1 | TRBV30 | CAWATGENSPLHF
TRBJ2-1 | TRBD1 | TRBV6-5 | CASSIQGYHNEQFF
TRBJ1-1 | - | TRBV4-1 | CASSQGLRNTEAFF
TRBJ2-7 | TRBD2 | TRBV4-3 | CASSQRLARSEQYF
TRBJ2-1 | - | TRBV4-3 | CASSQAAFPVRSYNEQFF
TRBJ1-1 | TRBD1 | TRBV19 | CASSIDRAGGAFF
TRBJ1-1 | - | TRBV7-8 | CASSLRGKSNTEAFF
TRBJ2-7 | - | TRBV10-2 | CASSSPFSHTYEQYF
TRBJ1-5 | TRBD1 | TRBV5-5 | CASSQGQGAFLDQPQHF
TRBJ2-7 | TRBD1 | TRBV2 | CASSGNRDRGWYEQYF
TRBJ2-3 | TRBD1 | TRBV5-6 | CASSAQSGGAVDTQYF
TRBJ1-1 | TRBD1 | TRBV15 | CAVRGQGLNTEAFF
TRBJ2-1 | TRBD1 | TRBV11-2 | CASSSLGTGNNEQFF
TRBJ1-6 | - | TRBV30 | CAWSYETGGISPLHF
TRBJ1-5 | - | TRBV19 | CASSTGRGPNQPQHF
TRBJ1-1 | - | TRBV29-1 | CSVEGTRDTEAFF
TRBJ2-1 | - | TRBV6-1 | CASSDSVTYNEQFF
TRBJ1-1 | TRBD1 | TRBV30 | CAWSSWGSQGGANTEAFF
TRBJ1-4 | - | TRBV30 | CAWSVGATNEKLFF
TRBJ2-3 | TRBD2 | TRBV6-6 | CASSTRLAGSRDTQYF
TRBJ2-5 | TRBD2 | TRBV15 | CATSSGLAGETQYF
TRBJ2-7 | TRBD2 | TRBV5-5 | CASSLVLAGTDEQYF
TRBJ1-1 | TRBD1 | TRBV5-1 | CASSLNPGQKGEAFF
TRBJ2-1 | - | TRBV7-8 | CASSLDVGGPHNEQFF
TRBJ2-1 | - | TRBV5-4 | CASSAKGGYNEQFF
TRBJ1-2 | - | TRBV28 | CASSSRDGGTIYGYTF
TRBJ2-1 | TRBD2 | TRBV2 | CASNYGGGGNEQFF
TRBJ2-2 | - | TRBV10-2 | CASSDRGNTGELFF
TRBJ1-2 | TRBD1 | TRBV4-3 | CASSPRTGYGYTF
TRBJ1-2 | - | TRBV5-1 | CASSPWAPRGNYGYTF
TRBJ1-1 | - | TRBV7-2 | CASSSQENTEAFF
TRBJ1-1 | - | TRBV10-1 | CASSSTGVNTEAFF
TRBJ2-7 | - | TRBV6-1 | CASSPIPYEQYF
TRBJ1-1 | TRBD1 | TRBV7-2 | CASSVYRGTEAFF
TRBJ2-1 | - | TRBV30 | CAWSPGGAAYNEQFF
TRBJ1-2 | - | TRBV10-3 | CAISAGVTYGYTF
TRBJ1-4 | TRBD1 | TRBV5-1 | CASSSAGGSTNEKLFF
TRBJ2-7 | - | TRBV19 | CASSVATSSYEQYF
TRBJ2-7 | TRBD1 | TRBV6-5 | CASSRKQGIGYEQYF
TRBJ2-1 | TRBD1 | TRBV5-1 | CASSTAGTGGIMREQFF
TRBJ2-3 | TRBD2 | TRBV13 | CASSLGHPSLNSGGATDTQYF
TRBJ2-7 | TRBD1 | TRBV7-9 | CASSDPGTVQHYEQYF
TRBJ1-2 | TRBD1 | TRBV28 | CASSSTGEANYGYTF
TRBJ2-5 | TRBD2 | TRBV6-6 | CASSGGAEETQYF
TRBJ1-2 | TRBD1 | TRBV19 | CASSPPPGQGFGYTF